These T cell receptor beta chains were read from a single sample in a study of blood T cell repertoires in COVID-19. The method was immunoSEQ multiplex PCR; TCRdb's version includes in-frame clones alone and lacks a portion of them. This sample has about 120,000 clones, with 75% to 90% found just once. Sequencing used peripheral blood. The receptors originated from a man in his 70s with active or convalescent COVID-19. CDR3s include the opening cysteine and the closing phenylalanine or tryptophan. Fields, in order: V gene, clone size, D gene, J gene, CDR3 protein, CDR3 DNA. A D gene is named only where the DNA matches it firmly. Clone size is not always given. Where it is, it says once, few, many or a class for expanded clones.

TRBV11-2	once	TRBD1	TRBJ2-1	CASSSRGQGGNEQFF	TGTGCCAGCAGCTCCCGCGGACAGGGTGGCAATGAGCAGTTCTTC
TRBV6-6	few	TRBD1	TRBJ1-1	CASRGQGGTEAFF	TGTGCCAGCAGGGGACAGGGAGGGACTGAAGCTTTCTTT
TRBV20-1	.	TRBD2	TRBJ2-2	CSASVAGRSGGELFF	TGCAGTGCTAGTGTAGCGGGAAGGAGTGGCGGGGAGCTGTTTTTT
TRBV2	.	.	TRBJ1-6	CASTTARDNSPLHF	TGTGCCAGCACGACAGCAAGGGATAATTCACCCCTCCACTTT
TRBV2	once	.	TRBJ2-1	CASKGEDEQFF	TGTGCCAGCAAAGGTGAGGATGAGCAGTTCTTC
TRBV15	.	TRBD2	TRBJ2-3	CATSTRLAGVFDTQYF	TGTGCCACCAGCACCAGACTAGCGGGAGTGTTTGATACGCAGTATTTT
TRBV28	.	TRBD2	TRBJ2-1	CASSLPPGTREREQFF	TGTGCCAGCAGTCTGCCCCCGGGGACTAGGGAAAGGGAGCAGTTCTTC
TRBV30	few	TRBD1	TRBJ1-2	CAWAGTGGYYGYTF	TGTGCCTGGGCCGGGACAGGGGGGTACTATGGCTACACCTTC
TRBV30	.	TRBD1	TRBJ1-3	CAWSDRQGLSGNTIYF	TGTGCCTGGAGTGATCGACAGGGGCTCTCTGGAAACACCATATATTTT
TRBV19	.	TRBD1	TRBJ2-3	CASSNRGHSTDTQYF	TGTGCCAGTAGTAACAGGGGGCATAGCACAGATACGCAGTATTTT
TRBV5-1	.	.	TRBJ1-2	CASSLAKGGTYGYTF	TGCGCCAGCAGCTTGGCCAAGGGGGGGACTTATGGCTACACCTTC
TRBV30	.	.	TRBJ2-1	CAWDPGQGVHNEQFF	TGTGCCTGGGACCCGGGACAAGGGGTCCACAATGAGCAGTTCTTC
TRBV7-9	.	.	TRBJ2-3	CASSADTYTDTQYF	TGTGCCAGCAGCGCGGACACCTACACAGATACGCAGTATTTT
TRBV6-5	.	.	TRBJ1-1	CASSYRDGSTEAFF	TGTGCCAGCAGTTACCGTGACGGGTCCACTGAAGCTTTCTTT
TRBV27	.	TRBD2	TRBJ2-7	CASSLLLAGSYEQYF	TGTGCCAGCAGTTTACTGCTAGCGGGGTCCTACGAGCAGTACTTC
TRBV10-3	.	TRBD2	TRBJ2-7	CAISQSGAGGSYEQYF	TGTGCCATCAGCCAGTCGGGTGCGGGAGGTTCCTACGAGCAGTACTTC
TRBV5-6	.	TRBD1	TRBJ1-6	CASSLRTGGFSPLHF	TGTGCCAGCAGCTTGCGGACAGGGGGCTTTTCACCCCTCCACTTT